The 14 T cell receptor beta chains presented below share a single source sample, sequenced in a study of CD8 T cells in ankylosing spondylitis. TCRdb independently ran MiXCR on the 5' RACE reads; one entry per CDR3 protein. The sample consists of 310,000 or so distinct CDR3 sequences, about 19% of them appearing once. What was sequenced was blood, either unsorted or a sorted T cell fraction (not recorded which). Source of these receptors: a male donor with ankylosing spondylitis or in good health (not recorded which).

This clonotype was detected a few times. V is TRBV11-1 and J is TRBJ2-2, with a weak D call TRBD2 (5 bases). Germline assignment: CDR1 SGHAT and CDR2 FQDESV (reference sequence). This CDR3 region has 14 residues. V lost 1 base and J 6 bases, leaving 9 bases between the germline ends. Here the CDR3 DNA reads TGTGCCAGCAGCTTAGAGTTGCGGGCCGGGGAGCTGTTTTTT. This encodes CASSLELRAGELFF. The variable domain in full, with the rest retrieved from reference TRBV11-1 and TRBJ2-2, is EAEVAQSPRYKITEKSQAVAFWCDPISGHATLYWYRQILGQGPELLVQFQDESVVDDSQLPKDRFSAERLKGVDSTLKIQPAELGDSAMYLCASSLELRAGELFFGEGSRLTVL.

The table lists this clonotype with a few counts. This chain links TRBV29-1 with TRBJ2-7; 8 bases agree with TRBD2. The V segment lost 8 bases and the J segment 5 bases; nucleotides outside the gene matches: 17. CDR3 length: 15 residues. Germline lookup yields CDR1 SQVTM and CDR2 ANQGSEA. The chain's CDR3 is CSTSSEVAGLDEQYV. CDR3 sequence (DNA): TGCAGCACCTCAAGCGAGGTAGCGGGACTCGACGAGCAGTACGTC.

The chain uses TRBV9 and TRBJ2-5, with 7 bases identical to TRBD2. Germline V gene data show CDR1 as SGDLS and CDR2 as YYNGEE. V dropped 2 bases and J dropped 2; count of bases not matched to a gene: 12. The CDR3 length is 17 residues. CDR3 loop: CASSVDLPGGSQETQYF. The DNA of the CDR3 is TGTGCCAGCAGCGTGGATCTGCCGGGAGGAAGTCAAGAGACCCAGTACTTC.

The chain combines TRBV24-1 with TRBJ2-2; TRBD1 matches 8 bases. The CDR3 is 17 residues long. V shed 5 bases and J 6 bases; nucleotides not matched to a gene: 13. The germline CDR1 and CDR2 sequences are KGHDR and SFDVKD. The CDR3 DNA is TGTGCCACCAGTGGGACAGGGAGGTCGGGGATTGCCGGGGAGCTGTTTTTT. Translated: CATSGTGRSGIAGELFF.

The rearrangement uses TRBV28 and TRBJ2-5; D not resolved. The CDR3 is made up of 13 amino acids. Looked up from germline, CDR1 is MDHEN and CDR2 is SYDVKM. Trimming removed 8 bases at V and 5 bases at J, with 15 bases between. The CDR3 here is CASSSLDWETQYF. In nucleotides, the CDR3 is TGTGCCAGCTCTTCCCTTGATTGGGAGACCCAGTACTTC.

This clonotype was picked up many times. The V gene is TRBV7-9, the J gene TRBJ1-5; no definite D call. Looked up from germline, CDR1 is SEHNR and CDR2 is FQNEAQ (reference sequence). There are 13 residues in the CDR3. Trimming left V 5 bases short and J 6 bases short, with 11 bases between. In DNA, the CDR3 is TGTGCCAGCAGCCTGGACTCGGGTCAGCCCCAGCATTTT. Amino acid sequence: CASSLDSGQPQHF.

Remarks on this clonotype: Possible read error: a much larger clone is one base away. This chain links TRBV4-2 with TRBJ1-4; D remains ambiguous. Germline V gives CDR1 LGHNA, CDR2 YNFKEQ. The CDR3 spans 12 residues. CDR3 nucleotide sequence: TGTGCCAGCAGCCAAGACCATGAAAATCTGTTTTTT. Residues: CASSQDHENLFF.

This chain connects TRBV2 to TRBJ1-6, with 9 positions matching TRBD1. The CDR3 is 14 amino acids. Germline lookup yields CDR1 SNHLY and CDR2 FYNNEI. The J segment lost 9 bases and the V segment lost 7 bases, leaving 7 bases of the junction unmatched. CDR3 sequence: CASNPGQGLSPLHF. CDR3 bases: TGTGCCAGCAACCCGGGACAGGGTCTTTCACCCCTCCACTTT.

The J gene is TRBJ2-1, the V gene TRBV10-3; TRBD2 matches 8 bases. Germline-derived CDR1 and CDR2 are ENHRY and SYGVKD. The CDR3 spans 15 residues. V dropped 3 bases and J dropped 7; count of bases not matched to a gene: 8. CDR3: CAISDGTRGGNEQFF. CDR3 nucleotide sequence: TGTGCCATCAGTGACGGGACTAGGGGGGGGAATGAGCAGTTCTTC.

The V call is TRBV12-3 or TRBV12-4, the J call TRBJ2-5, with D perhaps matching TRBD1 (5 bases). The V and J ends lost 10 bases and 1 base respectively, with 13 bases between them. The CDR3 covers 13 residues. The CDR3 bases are TGTGCCACAAAATTTGGGGCCCAAGAGACCCAGTACTTC. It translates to CATKFGAQETQYF.

Written as DNA, the CDR3 is TGTGCCAGCAGCCCGAACTTAGCGGGAGAGGGGTCCGGGGAGCTGTTTTTT. This codes for CASSPNLAGEGSGELFF. This chain joins TRBV12-3 or TRBV12-4 and TRBJ2-2; TRBD2 aligns across 9 bases. With V trimmed by 6 bases and J by 6 bases, 14 bases remained unmatched. CDR3 length: 17 residues.

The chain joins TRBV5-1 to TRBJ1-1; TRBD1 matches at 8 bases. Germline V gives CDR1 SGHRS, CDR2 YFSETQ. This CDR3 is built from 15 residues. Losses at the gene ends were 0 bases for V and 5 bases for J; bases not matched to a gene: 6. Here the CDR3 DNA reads TGCGCCAGCAGCTTGGGACAGGGGAGTGGTACTGAAGCTTTCTTT. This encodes CASSLGQGSGTEAFF.

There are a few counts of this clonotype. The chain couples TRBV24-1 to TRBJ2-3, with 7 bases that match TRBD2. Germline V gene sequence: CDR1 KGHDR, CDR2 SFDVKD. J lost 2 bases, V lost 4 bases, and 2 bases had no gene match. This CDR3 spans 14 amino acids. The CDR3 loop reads CATSDGGTTDTQYF. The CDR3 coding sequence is TGTGCCACCAGTGACGGGGGGACCACAGATACGCAGTATTTT.

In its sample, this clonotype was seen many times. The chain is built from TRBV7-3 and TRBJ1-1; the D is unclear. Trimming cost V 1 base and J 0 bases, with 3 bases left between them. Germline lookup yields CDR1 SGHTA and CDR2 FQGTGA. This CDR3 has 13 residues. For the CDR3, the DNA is TGTGCCAGCAGCTTAAAGGTGAACACTGAAGCTTTCTTT. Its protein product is CASSLKVNTEAFF.